This T cell receptor beta chain was sequenced in a study of blood T cell repertoires in COVID-19. Across the study: Samples of COVID-19 (acute and convalescent) were obtained from the United States, Italy and Spain.

This CDR3 region has 16 residues. V shed 6 bases and J shed 1 base, with 17 bases lying between them. The germline V gene has CDR1 SGHNT and CDR2 YENEEA. Measured with immunoSEQ multiplex PCR; TCRdb has only the in-frame clones, and not every one. The repertoire holds 87,000 or so clones, with roughly 90% as singletons. The clonotype originates from a woman in her forties or fifties with active or convalescent COVID-19. Sequenced material: peripheral blood. The V gene is TRBV11-3, the J gene TRBJ2-3; a weak D match, TRBD1 (5 bases). The CDR3 region is CASSDPKGSGTDTQYF. CDR3 in DNA: TGTGCCAGCAGTGACCCCAAGGGGTCCGGCACAGATACGCAGTATTTT. The full variable domain, rest sourced from reference TRBV11-3 and TRBJ2-3, is EAGVVQSPRYKIIEKKQPVAFWCNPISGHNTLYWYLQNLGQGPELLIRYENEEAVDDSQLPKDRFSAERLKGVDSTLKIQPAELGDSAVYLCASSDPKGSGTDTQYFGPGTRLTVL.